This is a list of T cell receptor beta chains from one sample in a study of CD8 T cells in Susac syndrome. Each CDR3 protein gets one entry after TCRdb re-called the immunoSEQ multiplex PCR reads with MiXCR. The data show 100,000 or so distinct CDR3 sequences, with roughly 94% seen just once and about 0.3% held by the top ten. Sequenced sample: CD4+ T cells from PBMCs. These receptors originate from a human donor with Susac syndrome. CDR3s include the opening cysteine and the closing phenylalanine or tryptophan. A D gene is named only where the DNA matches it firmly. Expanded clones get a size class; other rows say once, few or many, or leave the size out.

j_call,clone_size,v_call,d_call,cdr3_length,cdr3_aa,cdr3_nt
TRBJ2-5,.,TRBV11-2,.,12,CASSNNVETQYF,TGTGCCAGCAGCAACAACGTAGAGACCCAGTACTTC
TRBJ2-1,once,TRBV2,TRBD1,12,CASIRQGNEQFF,TGTGCCAGCATCCGACAGGGCAATGAGCAGTTCTTC
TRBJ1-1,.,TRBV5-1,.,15,CASSLVRTGKTEAFF,TGCGCCAGCAGCTTGGTCCGCACAGGCAAGACTGAAGCTTTCTTT
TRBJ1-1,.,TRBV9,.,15,CASSAAGTVNTEAFF,TGTGCCAGCAGCGCCGCAGGGACGGTGAACACTGAAGCTTTCTTT
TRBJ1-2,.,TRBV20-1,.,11,CSASWVYGYTF,TGCAGTGCTAGCTGGGTCTATGGCTACACCTTC
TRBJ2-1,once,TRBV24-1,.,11,CATGSRVTQFF,TGTGCCACCGGAAGCAGGGTTACGCAGTTCTTC
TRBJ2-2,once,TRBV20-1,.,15,CSARDGGQNTGELFF,TGCAGTGCTAGAGATGGTGGACAGAACACCGGGGAGCTGTTTTTT
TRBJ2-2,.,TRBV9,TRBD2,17,CASSPMGASGGLGELFF,TGTGCCAGCAGCCCCATGGGAGCTAGCGGGGGGCTCGGGGAGCTGTTTTTT
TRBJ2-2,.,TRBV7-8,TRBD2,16,CASSQPRLARSGELFF,TGTGCCAGCAGCCAGCCCCGACTAGCGAGGAGCGGGGAGCTGTTTTTT
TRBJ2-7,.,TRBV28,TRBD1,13,CASSFPGGYEQYF,TGTGCCAGCAGTTTCCCAGGGGGCTACGAGCAGTACTTC
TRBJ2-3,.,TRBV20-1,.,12,CSARGLGETQYF,TGCAGTGCTAGGGGACTGGGGGAAACGCAGTATTTT
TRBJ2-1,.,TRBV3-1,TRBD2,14,CASMGSGGGHEQFF,TGTGCCAGCATGGGCAGCGGGGGGGGCCATGAGCAGTTCTTC
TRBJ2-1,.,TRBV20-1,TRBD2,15,CSAERLAGGRNEQFF,TGCAGTGCTGAAAGACTAGCGGGGGGGCGCAATGAGCAGTTCTTC
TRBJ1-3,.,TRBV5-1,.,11,CASSNGNTIYF,TGCGCCAGCTCGAACGGAAACACCATATATTTT
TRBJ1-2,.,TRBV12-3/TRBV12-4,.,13,CASSRSTVYGYTF,TGTGCCAGCAGTCGGTCGACAGTTTATGGCTACACCTTC
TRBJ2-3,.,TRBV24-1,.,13,CATSEGALDTQYF,TGTGCCACCAGTGAAGGGGCCCTAGATACGCAGTATTTT
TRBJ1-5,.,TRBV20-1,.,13,CSARRGSNQPQHF,TGCAGCGCCCGCAGGGGTTCCAATCAGCCCCAGCATTTT
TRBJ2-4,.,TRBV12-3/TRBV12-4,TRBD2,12,CASRAGGGIQYF,TGTGCCAGCCGAGCGGGGGGGGGCATTCAGTACTTC
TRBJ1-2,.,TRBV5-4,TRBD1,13,CASSPDRGDGYTF,TGTGCCAGCAGTCCAGACAGGGGCGATGGCTACACCTTC
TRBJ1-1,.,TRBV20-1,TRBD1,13,CSAIRGLNTEAFF,TGCAGTGCTATCAGGGGGCTGAACACTGAAGCTTTCTTT
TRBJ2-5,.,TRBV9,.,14,CASSVDVGRETQYF,TGTGCCAGCAGCGTAGATGTGGGAAGAGAGACCCAGTACTTC
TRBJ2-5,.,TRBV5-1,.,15,CASSIGLPGGETQYF,TGCGCCAGCAGTATCGGCCTCCCCGGAGGAGAGACCCAGTACTTC
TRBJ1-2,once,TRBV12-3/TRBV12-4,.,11,CASTWAAGYTF,TGTGCCAGCACTTGGGCAGCTGGCTACACCTTC
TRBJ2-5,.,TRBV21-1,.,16,CATLPASVTYKETQYF,TGTGCCACCCTCCCAGCGTCCGTGACGTATAAAGAGACCCAGTACTTC
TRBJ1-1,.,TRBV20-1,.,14,CSAREAAMNTEAFF,TGCAGTGCTAGAGAGGCAGCCATGAACACTGAAGCTTTCTTT
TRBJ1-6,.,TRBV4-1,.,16,CASSQDGQALGRPLHF,TGCGCCAGCAGCCAAGACGGGCAGGCCCTAGGTAGGCCCCTCCACTTT
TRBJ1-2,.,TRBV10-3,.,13,CAISEATDYGYTF,TGTGCCATCAGTGAGGCCACGGACTATGGCTACACCTTC
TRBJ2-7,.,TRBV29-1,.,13,CSVEEGSIRGQYF,TGCAGCGTTGAAGAGGGGTCTATACGAGGGCAGTACTTC
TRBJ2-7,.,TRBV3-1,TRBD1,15,CASSPTRQGVYEQYF,TGTGCCAGCAGTCCCACCCGACAGGGTGTCTACGAGCAGTACTTC
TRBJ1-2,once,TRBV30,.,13,CAESGGANYGYTF,TGTGCCGAGAGTGGGGGCGCTAACTATGGCTACACCTTC